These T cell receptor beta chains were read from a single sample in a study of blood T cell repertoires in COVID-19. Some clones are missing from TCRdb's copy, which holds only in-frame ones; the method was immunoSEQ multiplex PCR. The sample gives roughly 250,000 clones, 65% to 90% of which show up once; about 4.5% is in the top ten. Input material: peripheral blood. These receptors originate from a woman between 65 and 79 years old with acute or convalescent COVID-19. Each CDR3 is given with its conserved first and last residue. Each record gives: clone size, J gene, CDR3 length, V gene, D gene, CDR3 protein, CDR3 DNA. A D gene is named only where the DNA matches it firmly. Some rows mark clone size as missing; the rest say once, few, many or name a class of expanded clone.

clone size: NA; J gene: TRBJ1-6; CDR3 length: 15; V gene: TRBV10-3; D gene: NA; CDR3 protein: CAISESGGLNSPLHF; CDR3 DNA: TGTGCCATCAGTGAGTCTGGGGGGTTAAATTCACCCCTCCACTTT
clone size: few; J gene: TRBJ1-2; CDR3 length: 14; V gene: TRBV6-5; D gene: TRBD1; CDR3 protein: CASSGDRLGYGYTF; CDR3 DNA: TGTGCCAGCAGCGGGGACAGGCTCGGCTATGGCTACACCTTC
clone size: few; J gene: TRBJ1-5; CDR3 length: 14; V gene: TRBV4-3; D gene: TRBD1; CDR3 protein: CASSQVYRGQPQHF; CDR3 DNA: TGCGCCAGCAGCCAAGTATACAGGGGACAGCCCCAGCATTTT
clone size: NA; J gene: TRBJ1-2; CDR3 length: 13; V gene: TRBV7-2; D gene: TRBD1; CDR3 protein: CASGETGTYGYTF; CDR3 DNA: TGTGCCAGCGGAGAGACAGGGACCTATGGCTACACCTTC
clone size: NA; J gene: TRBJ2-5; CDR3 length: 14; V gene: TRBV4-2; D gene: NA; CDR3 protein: CASSKGHLQETQYF; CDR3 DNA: TGTGCCAGCAGCAAGGGACACCTCCAAGAGACCCAGTACTTC
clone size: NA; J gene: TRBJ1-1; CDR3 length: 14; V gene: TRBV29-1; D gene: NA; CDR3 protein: CSVEDKGMNTEAFF; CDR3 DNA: TGCAGCGTTGAAGATAAGGGGATGAACACTGAAGCTTTCTTT
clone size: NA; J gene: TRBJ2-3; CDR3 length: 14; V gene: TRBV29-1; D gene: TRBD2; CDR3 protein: CSASTSGGVDTQYF; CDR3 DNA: TGCAGCGCTTCGACTAGCGGGGGGGTAGATACGCAGTATTTT
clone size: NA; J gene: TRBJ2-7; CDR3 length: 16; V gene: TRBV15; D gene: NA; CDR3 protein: CATSNYPRNGGTEQYF; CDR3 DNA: TGTGCCACCAGCAATTATCCCCGCAACGGCGGGACCGAGCAGTACTTC
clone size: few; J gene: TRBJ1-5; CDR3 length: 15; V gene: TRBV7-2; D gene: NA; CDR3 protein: CASSLGRGDNQPQHF; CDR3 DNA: TGTGCCAGCAGCTTAGGTCGGGGGGACAATCAGCCCCAGCATTTT
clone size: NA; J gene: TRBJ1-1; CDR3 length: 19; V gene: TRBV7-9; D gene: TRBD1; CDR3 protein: CASSLNLGWGTEMNTEAFF; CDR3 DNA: TGTGCCAGCAGCTTGAATCTGGGGTGGGGGACAGAAATGAACACTGAAGCTTTCTTT
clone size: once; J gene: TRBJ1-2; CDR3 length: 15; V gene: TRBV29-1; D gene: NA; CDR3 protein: CSVEEQQEINYGYTF; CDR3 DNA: TGCAGCGTTGAAGAACAACAGGAGATTAACTATGGCTACACCTTC
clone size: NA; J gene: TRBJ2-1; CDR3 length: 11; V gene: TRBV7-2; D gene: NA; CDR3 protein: CASSLFGEQFF; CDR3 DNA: TGTGCCAGCAGCCTCTTCGGGGAGCAGTTCTTC
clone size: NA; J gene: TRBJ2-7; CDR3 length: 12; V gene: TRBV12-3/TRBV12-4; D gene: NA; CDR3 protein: CASSPRGYEQYF; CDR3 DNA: TGTGCCAGCAGCCCGAGAGGGTACGAGCAGTACTTC
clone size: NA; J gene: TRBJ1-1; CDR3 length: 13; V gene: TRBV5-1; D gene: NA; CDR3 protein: CATRVQLDTEAFF; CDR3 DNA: TGCGCCACCCGGGTCCAGCTGGACACTGAAGCTTTCTTT
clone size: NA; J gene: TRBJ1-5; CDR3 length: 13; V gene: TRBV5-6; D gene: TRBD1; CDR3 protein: CASSRDRDQPQHF; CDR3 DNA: TGTGCCAGCAGTCGCGACAGGGACCAGCCCCAGCATTTT
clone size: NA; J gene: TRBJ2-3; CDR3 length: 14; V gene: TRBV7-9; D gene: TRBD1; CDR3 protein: CASSPRQGQDTQYF; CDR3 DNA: TGTGCCAGCAGCCCGAGACAGGGGCAAGATACGCAGTATTTT
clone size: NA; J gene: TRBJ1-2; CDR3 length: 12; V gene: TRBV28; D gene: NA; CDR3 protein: CASSTTAYGYTF; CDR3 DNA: TGTGCCAGCAGTACGACAGCTTATGGCTACACCTTC
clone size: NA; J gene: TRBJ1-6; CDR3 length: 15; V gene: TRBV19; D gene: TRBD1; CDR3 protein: CASSTGQGIASPLHF; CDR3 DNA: TGTGCCAGTAGTACAGGACAGGGTATCGCGTCACCCCTCCACTTT
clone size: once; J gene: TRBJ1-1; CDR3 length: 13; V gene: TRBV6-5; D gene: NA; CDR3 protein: CASNGHLNTEAFF; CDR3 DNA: TGTGCCAGCAACGGACATTTGAACACTGAAGCTTTCTTT
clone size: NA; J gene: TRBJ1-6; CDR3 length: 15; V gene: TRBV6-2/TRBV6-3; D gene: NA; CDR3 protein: CASSPTQGWNSPLHF; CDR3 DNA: TGTGCCAGCAGTCCAACACAGGGATGGAATTCACCCCTCCACTTT
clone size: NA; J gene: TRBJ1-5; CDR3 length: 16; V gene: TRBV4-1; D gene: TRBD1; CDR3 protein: CASSPRGQGRGQPQHF; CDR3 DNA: TGCGCCAGCAGCCCCCGGGGACAGGGTAGGGGTCAGCCCCAGCATTTT
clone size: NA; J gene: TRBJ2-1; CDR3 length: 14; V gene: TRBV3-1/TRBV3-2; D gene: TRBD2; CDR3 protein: CASSQQRGANEQFF; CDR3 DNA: TGTGCCAGCAGCCAGCAGCGGGGGGCCAATGAGCAGTTCTTC
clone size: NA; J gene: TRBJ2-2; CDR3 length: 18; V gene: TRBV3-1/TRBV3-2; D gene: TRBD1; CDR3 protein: CASSQEVGGALWTGELFF; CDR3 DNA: TGTGCCAGCAGCCAAGAGGTAGGGGGCGCATTGTGGACCGGGGAGCTGTTTTTT
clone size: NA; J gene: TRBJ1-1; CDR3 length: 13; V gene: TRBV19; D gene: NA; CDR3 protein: CASSTLRNTEAFF; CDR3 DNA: TGTGCCAGTAGTACCTTGAGGAACACTGAAGCTTTCTTT
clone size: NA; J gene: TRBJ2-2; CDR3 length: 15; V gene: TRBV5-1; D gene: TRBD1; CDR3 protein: CASSPDRVGIGELFF; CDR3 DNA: TGCGCCAGCAGCCCGGACAGGGTGGGGATCGGGGAGCTGTTTTTT
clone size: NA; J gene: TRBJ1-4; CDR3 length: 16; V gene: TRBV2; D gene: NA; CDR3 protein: CASSAGGVATNEKLFF; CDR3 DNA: TGTGCCAGCAGTGCTGGGGGGGTGGCAACTAATGAAAAACTGTTTTTT
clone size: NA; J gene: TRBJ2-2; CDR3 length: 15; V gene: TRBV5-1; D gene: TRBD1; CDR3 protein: CASSIDRGTTGELFF; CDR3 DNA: TGCGCCAGCAGCATCGACAGGGGAACTACCGGGGAGCTGTTTTTT
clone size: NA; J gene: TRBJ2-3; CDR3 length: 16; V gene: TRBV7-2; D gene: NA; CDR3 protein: CASSLARGHSTDTQYF; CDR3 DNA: TGTGCCAGCAGCTTAGCGCGGGGTCACAGCACAGATACGCAGTATTTT
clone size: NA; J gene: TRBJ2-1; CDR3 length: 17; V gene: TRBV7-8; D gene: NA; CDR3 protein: CASSPRGAARVLHEQFF; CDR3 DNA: TGTGCCAGCAGCCCCCGGGGAGCGGCCCGGGTGCTGCATGAGCAGTTCTTC
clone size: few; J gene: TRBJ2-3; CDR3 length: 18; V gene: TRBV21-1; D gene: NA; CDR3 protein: CASSKADSTSGRTDTQYF; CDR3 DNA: TGTGCCAGCAGCAAAGCGGATTCGACTAGCGGGCGCACAGATACGCAGTATTTT
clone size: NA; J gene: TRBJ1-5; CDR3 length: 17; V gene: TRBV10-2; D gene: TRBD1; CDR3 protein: CASSPGQAAGSNQPQHF; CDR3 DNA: TGCGCCAGCAGCCCCGGACAGGCCGCGGGAAGCAATCAGCCCCAGCATTTT
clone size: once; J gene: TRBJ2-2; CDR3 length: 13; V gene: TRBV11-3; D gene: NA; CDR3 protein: CASSLNSAGELFF; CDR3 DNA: TGTGCCAGCAGCTTAAATTCAGCCGGGGAGCTGTTTTTT
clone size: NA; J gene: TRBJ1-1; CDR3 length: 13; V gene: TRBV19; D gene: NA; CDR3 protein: CASRRPSNTEAFF; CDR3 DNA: TGTGCCAGTAGGCGCCCTTCGAACACTGAAGCTTTCTTT
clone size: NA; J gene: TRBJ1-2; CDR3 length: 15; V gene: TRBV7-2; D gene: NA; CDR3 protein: CASSLGGGLDYGYTF; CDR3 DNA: TGTGCCAGCAGCTTGGGAGGGGGACTTGACTATGGCTACACCTTC
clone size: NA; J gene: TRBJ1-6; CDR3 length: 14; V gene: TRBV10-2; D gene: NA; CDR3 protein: CASNNFGINSPLHF; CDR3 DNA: TGCGCCAGCAACAACTTCGGGATTAATTCACCCCTCCACTTT
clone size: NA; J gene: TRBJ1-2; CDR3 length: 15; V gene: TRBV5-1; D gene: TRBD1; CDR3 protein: CASSLAGTGRYGYTF; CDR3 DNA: TGCGCCAGCAGCTTGGCCGGGACAGGGAGGTATGGCTACACCTTC
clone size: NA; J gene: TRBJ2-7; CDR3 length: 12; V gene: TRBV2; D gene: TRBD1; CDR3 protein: CASSGQGYEQYF; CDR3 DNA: TGTGCCAGCAGTGGACAGGGGTACGAGCAGTACTTC
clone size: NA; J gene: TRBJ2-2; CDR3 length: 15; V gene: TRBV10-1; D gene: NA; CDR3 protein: CASSPGTRRSGELFF; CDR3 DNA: TGCGCCAGCAGCCCCGGGACTCGACGGTCCGGGGAGCTGTTTTTT
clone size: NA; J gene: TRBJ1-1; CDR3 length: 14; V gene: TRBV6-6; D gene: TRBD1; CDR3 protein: CASSSGGWDTEAFF; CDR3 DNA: TGTGCCAGCAGTTCAGGGGGGTGGGACACTGAAGCTTTCTTT
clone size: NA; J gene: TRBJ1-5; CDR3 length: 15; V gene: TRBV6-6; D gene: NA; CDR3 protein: CASSPPTWRGQPQHF; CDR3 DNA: TGTGCCAGCAGTCCTCCCACATGGAGGGGTCAGCCCCAGCATTTT
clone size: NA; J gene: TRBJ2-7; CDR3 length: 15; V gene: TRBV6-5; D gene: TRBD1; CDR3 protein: CASRPPGQTTYEQYF; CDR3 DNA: TGTGCCAGCAGACCCCCGGGACAGACCACCTACGAGCAGTACTTC
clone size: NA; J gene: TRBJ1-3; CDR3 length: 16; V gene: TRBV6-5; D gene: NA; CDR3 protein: CASSYDTSFSGNTIYF; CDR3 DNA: TGTGCCAGCAGTTATGACACCTCCTTCTCTGGAAACACCATATATTTT
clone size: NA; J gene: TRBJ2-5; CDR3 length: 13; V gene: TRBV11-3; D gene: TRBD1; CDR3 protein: CASSRQGTETQYF; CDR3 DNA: TGTGCCAGCAGCCGACAGGGTACTGAGACCCAGTACTTC
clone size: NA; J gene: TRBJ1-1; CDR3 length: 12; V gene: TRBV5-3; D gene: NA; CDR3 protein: CARLSPSPEAFF; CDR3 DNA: TGTGCCAGGCTGAGTCCGAGTCCCGAAGCTTTCTTT
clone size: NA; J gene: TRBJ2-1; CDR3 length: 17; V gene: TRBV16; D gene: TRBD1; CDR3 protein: CASSQSDRGLSYNEQFF; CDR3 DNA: TGTGCCAGCAGCCAATCTGACAGGGGGCTCTCCTACAATGAGCAGTTCTTC
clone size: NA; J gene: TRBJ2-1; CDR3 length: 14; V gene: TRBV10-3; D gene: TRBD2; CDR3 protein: CAIGRASGGTEQFF; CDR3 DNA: TGTGCCATCGGGAGGGCTAGCGGGGGCACTGAGCAGTTCTTC
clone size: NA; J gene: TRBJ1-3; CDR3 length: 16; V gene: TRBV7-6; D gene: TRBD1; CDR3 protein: CASSFRTGISGNTIYF; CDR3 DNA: TGTGCCAGCAGCTTCAGGACAGGAATCTCTGGAAACACCATATATTTT
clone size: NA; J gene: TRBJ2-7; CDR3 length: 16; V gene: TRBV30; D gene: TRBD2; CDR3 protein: CAWSWTSGGTSSEQYF; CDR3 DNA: TGTGCCTGGAGCTGGACTAGCGGGGGGACATCATCCGAGCAGTACTTC
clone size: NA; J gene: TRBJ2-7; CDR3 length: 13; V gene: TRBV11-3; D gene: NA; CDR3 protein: CASRKDSTYEQYF; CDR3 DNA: TGTGCCAGCAGGAAGGACAGCACCTACGAGCAGTACTTC
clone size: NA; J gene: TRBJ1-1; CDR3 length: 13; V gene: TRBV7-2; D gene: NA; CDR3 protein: CASSFLQGAEAFF; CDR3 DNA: TGTGCCAGCAGCTTCTTACAGGGCGCTGAAGCTTTCTTT
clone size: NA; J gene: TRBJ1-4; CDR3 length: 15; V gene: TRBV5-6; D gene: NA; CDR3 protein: CASSLAGDPWEKLFF; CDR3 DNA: TGTGCCAGCAGCTTGGCTGGAGACCCATGGGAAAAACTGTTTTTT
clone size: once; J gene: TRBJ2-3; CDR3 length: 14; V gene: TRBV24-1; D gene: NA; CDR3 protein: CATSLSQGTDTQYF; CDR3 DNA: TGTGCCACCAGTTTGAGCCAGGGGACAGATACGCAGTATTTT
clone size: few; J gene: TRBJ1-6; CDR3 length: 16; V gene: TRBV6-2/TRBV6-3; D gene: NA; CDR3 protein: CASSYSRPGRNSPLHF; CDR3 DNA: TGTGCCAGCAGTTACTCCCGCCCGGGTCGGAATTCACCCCTCCACTTT
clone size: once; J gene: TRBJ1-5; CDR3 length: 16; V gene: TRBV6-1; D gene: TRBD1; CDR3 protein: CASSGQGTYSNQPQHF; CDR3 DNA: TGTGCCAGCAGTGGACAGGGAACATATAGCAATCAGCCCCAGCATTTT